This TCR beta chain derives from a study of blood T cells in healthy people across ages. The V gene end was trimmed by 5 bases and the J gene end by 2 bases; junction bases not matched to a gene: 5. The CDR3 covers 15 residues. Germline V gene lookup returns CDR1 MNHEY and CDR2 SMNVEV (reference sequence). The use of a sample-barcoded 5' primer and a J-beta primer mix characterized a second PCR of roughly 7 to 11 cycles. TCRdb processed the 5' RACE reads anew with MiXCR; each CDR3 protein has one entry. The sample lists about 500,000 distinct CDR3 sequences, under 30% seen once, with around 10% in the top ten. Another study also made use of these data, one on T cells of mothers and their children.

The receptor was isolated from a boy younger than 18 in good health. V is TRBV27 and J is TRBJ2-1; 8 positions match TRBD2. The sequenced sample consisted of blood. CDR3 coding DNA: TGTGCCAGCAGTCCCGGGACTAGACCCTACAATGAGCAGTTCTTC. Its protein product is CASSPGTRPYNEQFF.